The clone carrying this TCR beta chain was detected only once. TCRdb's table, derived via immunoSEQ multiplex PCR, lists solely in-frame clones and lacks some. The repertoire holds approximately 250,000 clones, roughly 84% seen once, with roughly 8.6% in the top ten. The record originates from a study of blood T cell repertoires in COVID-19. Trimming left V 8 bases short and J 2 bases short, with 10 bases between. The CDR3 extends over 13 amino acids. Germline V gene data show CDR1 as MNHEY and CDR2 as SVGAGI. The receptor was derived from a human donor in a cohort sampled during active COVID-19. The sequenced material came from peripheral blood. V is TRBV6-5 and J is TRBJ1-5, with no clear D. The CDR3 sequence: CASRREGNQPQHF. The CDR3 nucleotides read TGTGCCAGCCGACGGGAAGGCAATCAGCCCCAGCATTTT.